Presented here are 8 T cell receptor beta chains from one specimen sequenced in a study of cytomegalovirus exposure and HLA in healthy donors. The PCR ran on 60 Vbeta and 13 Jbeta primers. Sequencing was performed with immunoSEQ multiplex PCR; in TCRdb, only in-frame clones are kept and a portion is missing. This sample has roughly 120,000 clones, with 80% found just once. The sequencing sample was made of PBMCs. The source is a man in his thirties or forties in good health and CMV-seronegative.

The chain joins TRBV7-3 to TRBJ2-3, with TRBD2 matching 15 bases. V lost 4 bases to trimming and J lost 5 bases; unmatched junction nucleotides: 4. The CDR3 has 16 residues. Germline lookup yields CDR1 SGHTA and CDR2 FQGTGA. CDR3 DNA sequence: TGTGCCAGCAGCTCCCCGGGACTAGCGGGGGGAGATACGCAGTATTTT. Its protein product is CASSSPGLAGGDTQYF.

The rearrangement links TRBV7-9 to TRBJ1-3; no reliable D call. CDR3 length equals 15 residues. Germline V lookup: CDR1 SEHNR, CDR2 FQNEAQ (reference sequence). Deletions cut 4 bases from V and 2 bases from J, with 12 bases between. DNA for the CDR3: TGTGCCAGCAGCTCCAGCGGGCAGGCTGGAAACACCATATATTTT. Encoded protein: CASSSSGQAGNTIYF.

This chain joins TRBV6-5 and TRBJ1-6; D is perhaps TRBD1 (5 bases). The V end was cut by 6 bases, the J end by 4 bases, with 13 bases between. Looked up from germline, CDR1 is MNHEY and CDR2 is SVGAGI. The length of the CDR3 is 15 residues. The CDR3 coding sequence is TGTGCCAGCAGATCAGGGACTTTGTATAATTCACCCCTCCACTTT. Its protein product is CASRSGTLYNSPLHF.

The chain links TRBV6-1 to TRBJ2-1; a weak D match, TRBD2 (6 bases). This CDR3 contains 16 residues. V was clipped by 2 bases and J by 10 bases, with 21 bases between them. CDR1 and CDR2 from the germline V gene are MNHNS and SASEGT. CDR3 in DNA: TGTGCCAGCAGTGAACGGGGGTGGCGCCTCCCGGGGGAGCAGTTCTTC. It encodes CASSERGWRLPGEQFF.

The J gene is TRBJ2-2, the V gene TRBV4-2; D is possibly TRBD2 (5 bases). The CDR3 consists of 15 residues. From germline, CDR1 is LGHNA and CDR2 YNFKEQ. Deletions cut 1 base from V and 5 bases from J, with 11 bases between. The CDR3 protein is CASSQVERRTGELFF. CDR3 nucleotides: TGTGCCAGCAGCCAAGTGGAGCGGAGAACCGGGGAGCTGTTTTTT.

As DNA, the CDR3 is TGCAGCGTTGTACGGCAGGCGAACACTGAAGCTTTCTTT. This sequence encodes CSVVRQANTEAFF. The chain couples TRBV29-1 to TRBJ1-1; no definite D call. Trimming removed 4 bases at V and 1 base at J, with 10 bases between. Per the germline V gene, CDR1 is SQVTM and CDR2 is ANQGSEA. The CDR3 loop spans 13 amino acids. Full variable domain (outside the CDR3, taken from reference TRBV29-1 and TRBJ1-1): SAVISQKPSRDICQRGTSLTIQCQVDSQVTMMFWYRQQPGQSLTLIATANQGSEATYESGFVIDKFPISRPNLTFSTLTVSNMSPEDSSIYLCSVVRQANTEAFFGQGTRLTVV.

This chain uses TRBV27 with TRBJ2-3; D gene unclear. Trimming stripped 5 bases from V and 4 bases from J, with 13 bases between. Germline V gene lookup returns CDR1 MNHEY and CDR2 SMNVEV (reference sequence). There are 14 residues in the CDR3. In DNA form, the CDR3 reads TGTGCCAGCAGTCTTGATCTTCAGGCAGATACGCAGTATTTT. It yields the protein CASSLDLQADTQYF.

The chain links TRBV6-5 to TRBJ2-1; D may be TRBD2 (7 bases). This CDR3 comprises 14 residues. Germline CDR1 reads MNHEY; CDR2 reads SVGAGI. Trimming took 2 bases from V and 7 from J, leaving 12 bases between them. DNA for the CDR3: TGTGCCAGCAGTTACGCGGGGGCCGGTAATGAGCAGTTCTTC. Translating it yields CASSYAGAGNEQFF.